This TCR beta chain was sequenced during a study of T-cell reconstitution after alpha-beta-depleted transplantation in children. Overall study results and limits: Newly produced T cells mostly provided counts and TCRbeta diversity after one year, as hyperexpanded clones declined. For some patients, TCRbeta diversity was high at day 60 because of recipient T cells and thymic progenitors that survived. Several hundred rapidly expanded clones from non-depleted graft cells reportedly supplied alpha-beta T cells about two months post-transplant.

This clonotype was observed many times. The antigen is not known. This CDR3 comprises 15 residues. Germline CDR1 is SEHNR and CDR2 is FQNEAQ (reference sequence). Trimming left V 3 bases short and J 3 bases short, with 14 bases between. Unique molecular identifiers were incorporated during preparation of the TCRbeta library. Via MiXCR, TCRdb re-called the PCR reads, giving one row per CDR3 protein. The sample lists 700,000 or so distinct CDR3 sequences, roughly 13% occurring once. Material: PBMCs, obtained before TCRalphabeta/CD19-depleted stem cell transplant. The chain links TRBV7-9 to TRBJ1-2; the D is unclear. The sequence came from a girl aged 2 to 9 with congenital amegakaryocytic thrombocytopenia, due to receive a stem cell transplant. CDR3: CASSFGQAAYYGYTF. The CDR3 bases are TGTGCCAGCAGCTTTGGTCAGGCAGCCTACTATGGCTACACCTTC.